One and the same sample provided the 20 T cell receptor beta chains below, sequenced in a study of blood T cell repertoires in COVID-19. Only in-frame clones appear in the TCRdb table, and some are missing; sequencing was by immunoSEQ multiplex PCR. In the table there are 150,000 to 160,000 clones, over 75% of which are singletons. The sample comprised peripheral blood. The source of these receptors is a man between 60 and 70 years old with COVID-19, enrolled during active disease.

The J gene is TRBJ2-7, the V gene TRBV3-1 (or the pseudogene TRBV3-2); tentative D call: TRBD1 (6 bases). This CDR3 spans 15 amino acids. Between the trimmed V and J ends, which lost 5 bases and 4 bases, there was a span of 18 bases. CDR1 is LGHDT, CDR2 YNNKEL, per germline (reference sequence). The CDR3 DNA follows: TGTGCCAGCAGCGAGACAGGATCGGCGGATTACGAGCAGTACTTC. Translated, it gives CASSETGSADYEQYF.

The J gene is TRBJ1-2, the V gene TRBV3-1 (or the pseudogene TRBV3-2); D not resolved. V gave up 1 base and J gave up 6 bases, with 12 bases separating them. The CDR3 is 14 residues long. Germline loops: CDR1 LGHDT, CDR2 YNNKEL (reference sequence). This CDR3 is CASSQVVLVDGYTF. In DNA form, the CDR3 reads TGTGCCAGCAGCCAAGTTGTATTGGTAGATGGCTACACCTTC.

The V call is TRBV7-2, the J call TRBJ1-2, with D unresolved. The ends were cut back, 3 bases at V and 6 bases at J, with 14 bases in the middle. The CDR3 loop spans 14 amino acids. CDR1 and CDR2 from the germline V gene are SGHTA and FQGNSA. CDR3 residues: CASSFGGSLNGYTF. As DNA, the CDR3 is TGTGCCAGCAGCTTTGGAGGGAGTCTAAATGGCTACACCTTC.

The genes are TRBV19 and TRBJ2-1; possible D gene TRBD1, 5 bases. V was cut by 5 bases and J by 2 bases, with 19 bases left in between. This CDR3 comprises 17 residues. Looked up from germline, CDR1 is LNHDA and CDR2 is SQIVND (reference sequence). The CDR3 DNA is TGTGCCAGTAGTCTCAACCCCGACAGCGCTGCCTACAATGAGCAGTTCTTC. Encoded protein: CASSLNPDSAAYNEQFF. The full variable domain, with the rest looked up from reference TRBV19 and TRBJ2-1, is DGGITQSPKYLFRKEGQNVTLSCEQNLNHDAMYWYRQDPGQGLRLIYYSQIVNDFQKGDIAEGYSVSREKKESFPLTVTSAQKNPTAFYLCASSLNPDSAAYNEQFFGPGTRLTVL.

The CDR3 DNA sequence: TGTGCCAGCAGTGGACAGCGTGGCTATGGCTACACCTTC. Its translation is CASSGQRGYGYTF. The chain employs TRBV28 and TRBJ1-2, with D possibly being TRBD1 (6 bases). Germline CDR1 is MDHEN and CDR2 is SYDVKM. V was shortened by 5 bases and J by 4 bases, with 11 bases between the two germline ends. This CDR3 is 13 amino acids long.

J is TRBJ2-2 and V is TRBV2; perhaps TRBD1 as D (6 bases). Germline V gene lookup returns CDR1 SNHLY and CDR2 FYNNEI. The CDR3 runs 15 residues. V was cut by 3 bases and J by 0 bases, with 8 bases left in between. CDR3 coding DNA: TGTGCCAGCAGTGAGGGGACACCGAACACCGGGGAGCTGTTTTTT. As protein: CASSEGTPNTGELFF.

The chain employs TRBV11-2 and TRBJ1-6, with D unresolved. Per germline, CDR1 SGHAT and CDR2 FQNNGV. Trimming left V 5 bases short and J 10 bases short, with 12 bases between. The CDR3 is 13 residues long. The CDR3 DNA follows: TGTGCCAGCAGCGCCATCGACAAATCACCCCTCCACTTT. Its protein is CASSAIDKSPLHF.

The chain employs TRBV9 and TRBJ1-5; TRBD1 is a possible D gene (6 bases). CDR3 length: 13 amino acids. Germline CDR1 reads SGDLS; CDR2 reads YYNGEE. The V end lost 5 bases, the J end lost 5 bases, and 11 bases lay between the germline ends. The CDR3 loop is CASSTGIYQPQHF. Written as DNA, the CDR3 is TGTGCCAGCAGTACAGGGATTTATCAGCCCCAGCATTTT.

The genes are TRBV10-3 and TRBJ2-2; TRBD2 matches at 7 bases. Germline V CDR1 and CDR2: ENHRY, SYGVKD. The CDR3 is made up of 13 amino acids. V shed 8 bases and J 5 bases; nucleotides not matched to a gene: 5. The CDR3 DNA follows: TGTGCCATCTGGGGGGGTATGACCGGGGAGCTGTTTTTT. This translates into CAIWGGMTGELFF.

This chain links TRBV7-8 with TRBJ2-4; TRBD1 agrees at 8 bases. Germline assignment: CDR1 SGHVS and CDR2 FQNEAQ. V was clipped by 5 bases and J by 8 bases; unmatched bases: 11. This CDR3 is 15 amino acids long. The chain's CDR3 is CASSRRTGNEDIQYF. The CDR3 DNA sequence: TGTGCCAGCAGCCGACGGACAGGGAATGAGGACATTCAGTACTTC.

The chain links TRBV24-1 to TRBJ2-5; TRBD1 matches 7 bases. With V trimmed by 3 bases and J by 5 bases, 8 bases remained unmatched. The length of the CDR3 is 15 residues. CDR1 KGHDR and CDR2 SFDVKD come from the germline V gene. CDR3 bases: TGTGCCACCAGTGATCAAGACAGGGTGAGGGAGACCCAGTACTTC. It codes for CATSDQDRVRETQYF.

This clone was seen many times. The chain couples TRBV5-4 to TRBJ2-7, with TRBD1 matching over 7 bases. V was pared by 4 bases and J by 3 bases, with 13 bases of the junction left unmatched. Germline V gives CDR1 SGHNT, CDR2 YYREEE (reference sequence). The CDR3 loop spans 16 amino acids. The CDR3 protein is CASSPDGTVINYEQYF. The CDR3 DNA follows: TGTGCCAGCAGCCCGGACGGGACAGTTATAAACTACGAGCAGTACTTC.

The chain uses TRBV5-6 and TRBJ1-5; the match to TRBD1 covers 7 bases. V lost 3 bases to trimming and J lost 7 bases; unmatched junction nucleotides: 10. Per germline, CDR1 SGHDT and CDR2 YYEEEE. The CDR3 is made up of 15 amino acids. The CDR3 loop reads CASSWGDRDGQPQHF. CDR3 coding DNA: TGTGCCAGCAGCTGGGGTGACAGGGATGGGCAGCCCCAGCATTTT.

The chain uses TRBV19 and TRBJ1-2, with TRBD1 matching over 7 bases. The CDR3 spans 14 residues. Germline lookup yields CDR1 LNHDA and CDR2 SQIVND (reference sequence). Unmatched junction bases numbered 6, after V lost 6 bases and J lost 2 bases. CDR3 bases: TGTGCCAGTAGCCATCCAGGGGGGAACTATGGCTACACCTTC. Protein: CASSHPGGNYGYTF.

The V and J genes are TRBV10-3 and TRBJ2-4; the match to TRBD2 covers 12 bases. The J segment lost 12 bases and the V segment lost 2 bases, leaving 2 bases of the junction unmatched. The CDR3 spans 13 residues. Germline CDR1 reads ENHRY; CDR2 reads SYGVKD. This CDR3 reads CAISEGLAGNQYF. The DNA of the CDR3 is TGTGCCATCAGTGAGGGACTAGCGGGAAATCAGTACTTC.

This clone appeared a single time. This rearrangement joins TRBV29-1 to TRBJ1-1; 7 bases are a match to TRBD1. The CDR3 length is 13 residues. With 6 bases clipped from V and 1 base from J, the junction kept 5 bases outside the gene matches. The germline V gene encodes CDR1 SQVTM and CDR2 ANQGSEA. The DNA of the CDR3 is TGCAGCGTCGAGGGGGCTCCGAACACTGAAGCTTTCTTT. Translating it yields CSVEGAPNTEAFF.

The chain has TRBV6-5 and TRBJ1-2; tentatively, D is TRBD1 (5 bases). Per germline, CDR1 MNHEY and CDR2 SVGAGI. The CDR3 is 14 amino acids. The V and J ends lost 0 bases and 7 bases respectively, with 12 bases between them. The CDR3 protein is CASSYSTPGVGYTF. CDR3 sequence (DNA): TGTGCCAGCAGTTACTCGACGCCGGGGGTTGGCTACACCTTC.

The chain has TRBV12-3 or TRBV12-4 and TRBJ2-2, with no clear D. The CDR3 is 13 amino acids. V lost 3 bases, J lost 0 bases, and 2 bases lay in between. For the CDR3, the DNA is TGTGCCAGCAGTTTCGCGAACACCGGGGAGCTGTTTTTT. This sequence encodes CASSFANTGELFF.

This chain joins TRBV29-1 and TRBJ2-7; 11 nucleotides align to TRBD2. Germline V gives CDR1 SQVTM, CDR2 ANQGSEA. The CDR3 covers 12 residues. V shed 8 bases, J shed 6 bases, and the junction held 6 bases outside the gene matches. In nucleotides, the CDR3 is TGCAGCTCTTTAGCGGGGGGGCCCGAGCAGTACTTC. It specifies CSSLAGGPEQYF.

This clone was observed a handful of times. The chain joins TRBV7-9 to TRBJ1-2; D gene ambiguous. Trimming pared 5 bases from V and 5 bases from J, leaving 6 bases between. The CDR3 is made up of 11 amino acids. Germline CDR1 SEHNR, CDR2 FQNEAQ (reference sequence). The CDR3 sequence is CASSREYGYTF. The CDR3 DNA reads as TGTGCCAGCAGCCGAGAATATGGCTACACCTTC.